This T cell receptor beta chain was documented in a study of tumor-infiltrating lymphocytes in primary liver carcinoma (dated by TCRdb to 2017 to 2019). For the wider study: Between November 2015 and March 2016, about 5 patients in China with histopathologically diagnosed primary liver carcinoma had their tumors surgically resected. TCRbeta repertoire sequencing covered 35 or so specimens from 5 patients: 25 or so tumor regions, 5 adjacent noncancerous liver tissues and 5 peripheral blood samples. Reproducibility between technical replicate repertoires was high, with correlation coefficients above 0.95 and mean shared-clone rates near 0.89. Samples yielded roughly 3.5 to 8 million productive TCRbeta reads; read depth did not differ significantly between tissue types. TCRbeta repertoire sequencing, expression microarrays and whole-exome sequencing were combined in the study across five regions of each liver tumor, with adjacent normal tissue and blood also included. The five patients had tumors of stage T1-T3 N0M0, with maximum diameters ranging from 4.2 to 10 cm. The five patients, three men and two women aged 30 to 69 years, had hepatocellular carcinoma (four) or combined HCC and intrahepatic cholangiocarcinoma (one).

Summary of the overall study and its limitations: Bulk unsorted samples precluded comparing CD4+ and CD8+ T cell repertoires. Only the TCR beta chain was sequenced, which likely underestimates true repertoire diversity because unpaired alpha chains were not captured. With just a few patients in the study, the authors point out that the findings should be validated in a larger study. The top 250 clones made up a significantly larger repertoire fraction in tumors than in blood (p = 0.039). Pairs of tumor regions showed greater repertoire overlap (mean about 36%) than tumor-adjacent pairs (approximately 17%) or tumor-blood pairs (roughly 15%), which is consistent with antigen-driven expansion.

TRIzol reagent was used to extract blood RNA from unsorted whole blood, while the DNeasy Blood & Tissue kit provided the germline DNA. At the time of sampling, the patients had chronic HBV infection and had not received any treatment. Around 3.6 milliliters of peripheral blood were collected into K2EDTA tubes before surgery. The junction shows trimming of 2 bases on V and 5 bases on J, plus 14 bases between the germline ends. CDR1 and CDR2 were assigned from the germline V gene as SGHRS and YFSETQ. Taken from cysteine to phenylalanine, the CDR3 has 14 residues. Here the CDR3 DNA is all that survives: 42 bases in frame from base 1. This clonotype appeared a few times. It has no known antigen specificity. Nothing much larger sits one base from this clone, and base qualities are not available. A constant-region primer and ProtoScript II reverse transcriptase were used to reverse-transcribe TCRbeta-specific cDNA from roughly 0.55 ug total RNA. TCRbeta libraries were built with three nested multiplex PCR rounds, a slightly modified ARM-PCR procedure. Each of the first two PCR rounds ran for around 9 cycles and used multiplex TRBV1-TRBV30 forward primers together with a Cbeta reverse primer. Sample barcodes and Illumina adapters were added in a final 25-cycle PCR using Deep VentR polymerase. Before sequencing, amplicons of 200-500 bp were purified from gel using a QIAquick gel extraction kit. An Illumina HiSeq 2500 was used to sequence the TCRbeta amplicons, generating 250-bp paired-end reads. The study's processing was this. To recover full CDR3 sequences, reads were quality-trimmed using Trimmomatic v0.33 and paired reads were then merged using FLASH v1.2.11. V, D and J germline segments were assigned to the rearranged TCRbeta sequences using MiGEC v1.2.1b. Clonotype statistics, along with Shannon-Wiener diversity indices, were calculated using VDJtools v1.0.0. To cut down on sampling bias, every analysis after diversity analysis relied on just the 250 most abundant clonotypes from each sample. The public reads were reprocessed in TCRdb via fastp at Q25 and MiXCR, keeping in-frame beta chains. Rows merge per CDR3 protein into single entries with the most common DNA and genes. The authors' filters were not applied to this entry. This sample lists about 330,000 distinct CDR3 sequences; around 60% were detected once. The top ten clones comprise under 8.5% of the sample.

Recombination connected TRBV5-1 to TRBJ2-7, and TRBD1 may be the D gene, going by 5 matching bases. This clonotype was sampled from a man between 35 and 55 years old with primary liver carcinoma and hepatitis B virus infection. Input material: peripheral blood. The CDR3 in this case is CASSLSAGIDEQYF. The DNA sequence reads TGCGCCAGCAGCTTAAGCGCAGGGATCGACGAGCAGTACTTC. When the CDR3 is completed using the reference TRBV5-1 and TRBJ2-7 genes on either side, the full variable domain is KAGVTQTPRYLIKTRGQQVTLSCSPISGHRSVSWYQQTPGQGLQFLFEYFSETQRNKGNFPGRFSGRQFSNSRSEMNVSTLELGDSALYLCASSLSAGIDEQYFGPGTRLTVT.